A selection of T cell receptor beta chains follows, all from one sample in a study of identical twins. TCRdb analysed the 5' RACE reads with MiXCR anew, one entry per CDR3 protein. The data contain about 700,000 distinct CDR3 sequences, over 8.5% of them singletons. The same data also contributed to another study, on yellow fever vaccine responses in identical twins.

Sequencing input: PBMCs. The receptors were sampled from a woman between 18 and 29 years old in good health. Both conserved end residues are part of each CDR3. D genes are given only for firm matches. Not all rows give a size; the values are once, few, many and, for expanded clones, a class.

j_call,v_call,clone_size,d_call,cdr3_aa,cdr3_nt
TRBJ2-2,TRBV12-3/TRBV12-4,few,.,CASTSYTGELFF,TGTGCCAGCACCTCTTACACCGGGGAGCTGTTTTTT
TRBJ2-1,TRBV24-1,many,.,CATSDFPDASNEQFF,TGTGCCACCAGTGATTTCCCCGACGCGAGCAATGAGCAGTTCTTC
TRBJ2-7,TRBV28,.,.,CASSSPGLVSYEQYF,TGTGCCAGCAGTTCCCCGGGACTGGTCTCCTACGAGCAGTACTTC
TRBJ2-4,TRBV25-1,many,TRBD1,CASSSQRDRGNIQYF,TGTGCCAGCAGTTCCCAGAGAGACAGGGGTAACATTCAGTACTTC
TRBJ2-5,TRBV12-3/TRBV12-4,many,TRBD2,CASGRAGGETQYF,TGTGCCAGCGGGAGGGCCGGGGGGGAGACCCAGTACTTC
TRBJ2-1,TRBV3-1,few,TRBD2,CASSLRLQLAGLTYNEQFF,TGTGCCAGCAGTCTAAGACTTCAACTAGCGGGTCTTACCTACAATGAGCAGTTCTTC
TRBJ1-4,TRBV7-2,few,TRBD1,CASSEGWTGTNEKLFF,TGTGCCAGCAGCGAAGGGTGGACAGGGACTAATGAAAAACTGTTTTTT
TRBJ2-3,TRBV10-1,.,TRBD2,CASAAGGPNTQYF,TGCGCCAGCGCGGCGGGAGGGCCAAATACGCAGTATTTT
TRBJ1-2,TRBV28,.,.,CASSFSARQTEGHYTF,TGTGCCAGCAGTTTTTCGGCGAGGCAGACTGAGGGGCACTACACCTTC
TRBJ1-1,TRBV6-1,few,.,CASSPTYKGTMNTEAFF,TGTGCCAGCAGCCCTACCTACAAGGGGACCATGAACACTGAAGCTTTCTTT
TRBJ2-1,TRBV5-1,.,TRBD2,CASSVQGLVYNEQFF,TGCGCCAGCAGCGTCCAGGGACTAGTCTACAATGAGCAGTTCTTC
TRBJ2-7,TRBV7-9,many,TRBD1,CASSPRPGQYYEQYF,TGTGCCAGCAGCCCCCGACCGGGACAGTACTACGAGCAGTACTTC
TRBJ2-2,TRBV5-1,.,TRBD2,CASSSGLAVSTKGELFF,TGCGCCAGCAGCTCGGGACTAGCGGTTTCGACGAAGGGGGAGCTGTTTTTT
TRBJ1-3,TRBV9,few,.,CASSLNLVNTIYF,TGTGCCAGCAGCCTAAATTTGGTCAACACCATATATTTT
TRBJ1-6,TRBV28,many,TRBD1,CASSLGTGWSPLHF,TGTGCCAGCAGTCTCGGGACAGGGTGGTCACCCCTCCACTTT
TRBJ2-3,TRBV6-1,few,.,CASRDPDAFHTQYF,TGTGCCAGCAGAGACCCGGACGCTTTTCATACGCAGTATTTT
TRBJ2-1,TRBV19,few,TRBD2,CASSLPGTSGMDNEQFF,TGTGCCAGTAGTCTGCCCGGGACTAGCGGGATGGACAATGAGCAGTTCTTC
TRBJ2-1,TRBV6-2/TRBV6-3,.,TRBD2,CASSTGLASSYNEQFF,TGTGCCAGCAGTACGGGACTAGCGAGTTCCTACAATGAGCAGTTCTTC
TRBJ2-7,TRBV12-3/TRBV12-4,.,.,CASSGSGTDLEQYF,TGTGCCAGCAGTGGGTCCGGGACGGACCTCGAGCAGTACTTC
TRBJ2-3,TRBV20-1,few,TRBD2,CSARGFRLATSTDTQYF,TGCAGTGCTAGAGGCTTCCGACTAGCGACTAGCACAGATACGCAGTATTTT
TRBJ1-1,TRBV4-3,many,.,CASSLGEGGWGAFF,TGCGCCAGCAGCCTCGGGGAAGGGGGATGGGGAGCTTTCTTT
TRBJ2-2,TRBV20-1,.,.,CSARAAASNTGELFF,TGCAGTGCTAGAGCGGCGGCATCGAACACCGGGGAGCTGTTTTTT